These 12 T cell receptor beta chains were sequenced from one sample in a study of T-cell reconstitution after alpha-beta-depleted transplantation in children. Unique molecular identifiers were built into the TCRbeta library. TCRdb passed the PCR reads through MiXCR, listing each CDR3 protein once. The profile covers about 230,000 distinct CDR3 sequences, with over 9.5% appearing a single time and approximately 5% taken by the ten largest. The sample consisted of PBMCs from the stem cell graft donor, taken from the stem cell graft. These receptors were collected from a human donor who donated a stem cell graft to a child with SCID.

This clonotype has at least ten counts. The chain has TRBV5-1 and TRBJ2-7; 10 positions match TRBD2. The germline CDR1 and CDR2 sequences are SGHRS and YFSETQ. The CDR3 runs 15 residues. V gave up 1 base and J gave up 2 bases; unmatched junction bases: 3. CDR3 residues: CASSLSSGGTYEQYF. The CDR3 DNA sequence: TGCGCCAGCAGCTTGAGTAGCGGGGGGACCTACGAGCAGTACTTC.

There are many counts of this clonotype. The chain employs TRBV18 and TRBJ2-2; the D gene is possibly TRBD2 (6 bases). This CDR3 contains 16 residues. Trimming removed 3 bases at V and 0 bases at J, with 11 bases between. Germline V gene sequence: CDR1 KGHSH, CDR2 LQKENI. CDR3 sequence: CASSPSRGTNTGELFF. In DNA, the CDR3 is TGTGCCAGCTCACCCTCACGGGGGACGAACACCGGGGAGCTGTTTTTT.

The V call is TRBV20-1, the J call TRBJ2-7, with 7 bases identical to TRBD1. The V segment lost 6 bases and the J segment 3 bases; nucleotides outside the gene matches: 11. CDR1 and CDR2 (germline): DFQATT, SNEGSKA (reference sequence). The CDR3 sequence is 14 residues long. This chain's CDR3 is CSAKGTENFYEQYF. The CDR3 DNA is TGCAGTGCCAAAGGGACAGAAAATTTCTACGAGCAGTACTTC.

This clonotype was observed many times. The chain is built from TRBV6-6 and TRBJ1-1; 7 bases line up with TRBD1. This CDR3 is built from 13 residues. Germline CDR1 reads MNHNY; CDR2 reads SVGAGI (reference sequence). After removal of 6 bases from V and 3 bases from J, the junction contained 4 bases not matched to a gene. CDR3 in amino acids: CASSDRVYTEAFF. CDR3 nucleotide sequence: TGTGCCAGCAGCGACAGGGTTTACACTGAAGCTTTCTTT.

This clonotype was counted ten times or more. J is TRBJ2-2 and V is TRBV5-1, with D maybe TRBD1 (6 bases). CDR3 length: 17 amino acids. The V gene's germline CDR1 is SGHRS and CDR2 YFSETQ. V lost 0 bases and J 2 bases, leaving 14 bases between the germline ends. The CDR3 coding sequence is TGCGCCAGCAGCTTGGTCGCCGGGGACACCAACACCGGGGAGCTGTTTTTT. Encoded protein: CASSLVAGDTNTGELFF. Combining the CDR3 with reference TRBV5-1 and TRBJ2-2 gives the whole variable domain KAGVTQTPRYLIKTRGQQVTLSCSPISGHRSVSWYQQTPGQGLQFLFEYFSETQRNKGNFPGRFSGRQFSNSRSEMNVSTLELGDSALYLCASSLVAGDTNTGELFFGEGSRLTVL.

There are many counts of this clonotype. The chain uses TRBV5-1 and TRBJ1-1, with unresolved D. Germline CDR1 and CDR2: SGHRS and YFSETQ. This CDR3 has 14 residues. The V and J ends lost 2 bases and 1 base respectively, with 9 bases between them. The CDR3 spells CASSFLGGNTEAFF. The CDR3 DNA reads as TGCGCCAGCAGCTTTTTAGGCGGGAACACTGAAGCTTTCTTT.

This clonotype has ten or more counts. The chain links TRBV28 to TRBJ1-2, with TRBD1 matching 9 bases. V dropped 3 bases and J dropped 7; count of bases not matched to a gene: 9. Germline V gives CDR1 MDHEN, CDR2 SYDVKM. CDR3 size: 15 residues. CDR3 coding DNA: TGTGCCAGCAGTTTCCGAGGACAGGGGATGGGTGGCTACACCTTC. Amino acid sequence: CASSFRGQGMGGYTF.

There are many counts of this clonotype. The chain couples TRBV20-1 to TRBJ2-2, with D tentatively TRBD1 (6 bases). Germline loops: CDR1 DFQATT, CDR2 SNEGSKA (reference sequence). The CDR3 has 16 residues. V was trimmed by 2 bases and J by 5 bases, leaving 18 bases between them. DNA for the CDR3: TGCAGTGCTAGAATTTCGTGGGGGCGCGCGACCGGGGAGCTGTTTTTT. Translation: CSARISWGRATGELFF.

J is TRBJ2-3 and V is TRBV20-1; TRBD2 aligns across 7 bases. The V and J ends lost 5 bases and 3 bases, in that order; junction bases with no gene match: 14. The CDR3 covers 16 residues. The V gene's germline CDR1 is DFQATT and CDR2 SNEGSKA (reference sequence). Written as DNA, the CDR3 is TGCAGTGCTCTCCCCTATGGGGCGGGGGTAACAGATACGCAGTATTTT. It specifies CSALPYGAGVTDTQYF.

This clonotype appeared a few times. The rearrangement joins TRBV12-3 or TRBV12-4 to TRBJ2-1; 10 bases agree with TRBD2. After removal of 5 bases from V and 2 bases from J, the junction contained 6 bases not matched to a gene. The CDR3 totals 16 residues. The CDR3 sequence is CASSNSAGGTYNEQFF. Written as DNA, the CDR3 is TGTGCCAGCAGTAACTCAGCGGGAGGGACCTACAATGAGCAGTTCTTC.

Worth noting for this clonotype: This may arise from a read error, as a much more abundant clone is one base away. CDR3 loop: CASSLEAMEDTQYF. CDR3 in DNA: TGTGCCAGCAGCTTAGAGGCCATGGAAGATACGCAGTATTTT. This chain connects TRBV7-9 to TRBJ2-3; no definite D call. Per germline, CDR1 SEHNR and CDR2 FQNEAQ (reference sequence). V was clipped by 1 base and J by 5 bases, with 10 bases between them. The CDR3 has 14 amino acids.

This clonotype showed up many times. V usage is TRBV7-8 and J usage is TRBJ2-3, with 7 bases fitting TRBD1. Germline loops: CDR1 SGHVS, CDR2 FQNEAQ. Trimming cost V 11 bases and J 0 bases; bases outside gene matches: 17. The CDR3 has 17 residues. In DNA form, the CDR3 reads TGTGCCTGCCGGGGAGAACAGGGGCCCTTTAGCACAGATACGCAGTATTTT. This codes for CACRGEQGPFSTDTQYF.